Shown below are 9 T cell receptor beta chains from a single sample sequenced in a study of human T cells and chemical hapten exposure. One entry per CDR3 protein results from TCRdb running MiXCR on the RACE reads. The table includes 300,000 to 450,000 distinct CDR3 sequences, 5.1% detected once. Time point defined: pre-sensitization, week 0. Treatment in this sample: therapeutic diphenylcyclopropenone sensitization with weekly scalp DPC. Source: whole blood, taken in connection with sensitization to the hapten diphenylcyclopropenone (DPC). Source of these receptors: a woman aged 50 to 65 with alopecia areata. Some clones in this sample may be carry-over from other donors' samples.

The chain combines TRBV20-1 with TRBJ1-2, with unresolved D. Germline V gives CDR1 DFQATT, CDR2 SNEGSKA (reference sequence). CDR3 length: 15 amino acids. V was shortened by 0 bases and J by 2 bases, with 13 bases between the two germline ends. This chain's CDR3 is CSARDLSPVNYGYTF. The CDR3 coding sequence is TGCAGTGCTAGAGATCTGTCTCCGGTAAACTATGGCTACACCTTC.

This clonotype was found many times. V gene TRBV29-1 combines with J gene TRBJ2-1, with 9 bases matching TRBD1. The germline CDR1 and CDR2 sequences are SQVTM and ANQGSEA. The length of the CDR3 is 15 residues. V lost 7 bases, J lost 7 bases, and 14 bases stayed unmatched. CDR3 coding DNA: TGCAGCGAGGGAATTACCGGGACAGGGTATAATGAGCAGTTCTTC. Its protein product is CSEGITGTGYNEQFF.

This clonotype appeared many times. The gene calls are TRBV7-9 and TRBJ2-5; 11 positions match TRBD2. Per the germline V gene, CDR1 is SEHNR and CDR2 is FQNEAQ (reference sequence). Germline trimming cut 5 bases from V and 4 bases from J; bases unmatched to any gene: 6. The CDR3 extends over 15 amino acids. The CDR3 reads CASSRAGTSGETQYF. DNA of the CDR3: TGTGCCAGCAGCCGCGCCGGGACTAGCGGAGAGACCCAGTACTTC.

There are many counts of this clonotype. The J gene is TRBJ1-1, the V gene TRBV16; D uncertain. V gave up 3 bases and J gave up 8 bases, with 16 bases separating them. This CDR3 spans 14 amino acids. Germline assignment: CDR1 KGHSY and CDR2 FQNENV. CDR3 nucleotides: TGTGCCAGCAGCCATAACTCTGCGTTCAGGGAAGCTTTCTTT. Protein product: CASSHNSAFREAFF.

The chain couples TRBV6-5 to TRBJ2-7; 10 bases line up with TRBD2. The CDR3 has 16 residues. CDR1 and CDR2 from the germline V gene are MNHEY and SVGAGI. V gave up 5 bases and J gave up 2 bases; unmatched junction bases: 9. The CDR3 DNA sequence: TGTGCCAGCAGTCCCAGCGTCCTAGCGGGGGCCTACGAGCAGTACTTC. Translating it yields CASSPSVLAGAYEQYF.

In its sample, this clonotype was seen a few times. CDR3 sequence reads: CASSPLGTLLIGNTIYF. The CDR3 DNA follows: TGTGCCAGCAGCCCTCTTGGGACACTCCTAATAGGAAACACCATATATTTT. V is TRBV9 and J is TRBJ1-3, with a weak D call TRBD1 (6 bases). The CDR3 is 17 amino acids. Germline CDR1 reads SGDLS; CDR2 reads YYNGEE. Trimming took 4 bases from V and 4 from J, leaving 21 bases between them.

This clonotype has a handful of counts. This chain connects TRBV20-1 to TRBJ2-5; D unresolved. The CDR3 length is 11 residues. The V gene lost 5 bases and the J gene lost 5 bases, with 9 bases spanning the gap. Germline loops: CDR1 DFQATT, CDR2 SNEGSKA (reference sequence). CDR3 loop: CSALRSETQYF. The CDR3 DNA is TGCAGTGCTCTCCGGTCGGAGACCCAGTACTTC.

This clonotype was detected many times. The gene calls are TRBV9 and TRBJ2-3; 9 positions agree with TRBD2. CDR1 and CDR2 from the germline V gene are SGDLS and YYNGEE. V gave up 3 bases and J gave up 0 bases; unmatched junction bases: 11. The CDR3 sequence is 18 residues long. The CDR3, as DNA: TGTGCCAGCAGCGGCGTCTTGGCGGGGGGGCCGAGCACAGATACGCAGTATTTT. Translated, it gives CASSGVLAGGPSTDTQYF.

This clonotype turned up a few times. The V and J genes are TRBV2 and TRBJ2-2, with TRBD2 identical over 13 bases. In germline, CDR1 is SNHLY, CDR2 FYNNEI. V shed 6 bases, J shed 7 bases, and the junction held 5 bases outside the gene matches. This CDR3 comprises 15 residues. In nucleotides, the CDR3 is TGTGCCAGCAGGGGACTAGCGGGATCCGTCGGGGAGCTGTTTTTT. This encodes CASRGLAGSVGELFF.